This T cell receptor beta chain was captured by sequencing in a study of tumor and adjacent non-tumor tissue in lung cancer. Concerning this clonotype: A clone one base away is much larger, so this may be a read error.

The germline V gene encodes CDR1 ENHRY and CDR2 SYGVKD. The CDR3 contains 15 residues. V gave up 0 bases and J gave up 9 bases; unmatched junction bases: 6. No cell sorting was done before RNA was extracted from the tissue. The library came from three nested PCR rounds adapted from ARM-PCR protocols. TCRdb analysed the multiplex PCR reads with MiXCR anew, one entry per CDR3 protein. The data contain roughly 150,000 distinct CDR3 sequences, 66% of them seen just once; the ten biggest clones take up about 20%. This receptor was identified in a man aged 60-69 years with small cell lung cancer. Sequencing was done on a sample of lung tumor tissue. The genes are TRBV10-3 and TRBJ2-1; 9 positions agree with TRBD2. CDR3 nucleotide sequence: TGTGCCATCAGTGAGTCGCTAGCGGGAACAGCTGAGCAGTTCTTC. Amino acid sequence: CAISESLAGTAEQFF.